This T cell receptor beta chain was profiled in a study of Graves' ophthalmopathy and Graves' hyperthyroidism. The study's findings and limits: Blood also harbored most expanded thyroid clonotypes above 0.001 frequency.

In regard to this clonotype: The antigen is not known.

Patients were diagnosed from clinical symptoms, serum thyroxine, TRAb, thyroid ultrasound and orbital computed tomography. Amplification of TCR beta CDR3 regions used RNA transcripts. HTBI primers primed a first-round RT-PCR, and a second-round multiplex PCR followed. MiXCR was run by TCRdb on the multiplex PCR reads, yielding one entry per CDR3 protein. The table has some 210,000 distinct CDR3 sequences, roughly 27% seen once. CDR3 length: 15 amino acids. Germline V gene data show CDR1 as MDHEN and CDR2 as SYDVKM. V was pared by 6 bases and J by 5 bases, with 19 bases between. The chain employs TRBV28 and TRBJ2-5; perhaps D is TRBD1 or TRBD2 (7 bases each). The sample taken for sequencing was peripheral blood. The sequence derives from a man between 45 and 60 years old with Graves' ophthalmopathy. As DNA, the CDR3 is TGTGCCAGCAGCGGTGCAGGGGGGGCCGCGGAGACCCAGTACTTC. It specifies CASSGAGGAAETQYF. Drawing the rest from reference TRBV28 and TRBJ2-5, the complete variable domain is DVKVTQSSRYLVKRTGEKVFLECVQDMDHENMFWYRQDPGLGLRLIYFSYDVKMKEKGDIPEGYSVSREKKERFSLILESASTNQTSMYLCASSGAGGAAETQYFGPGTRLLVL.